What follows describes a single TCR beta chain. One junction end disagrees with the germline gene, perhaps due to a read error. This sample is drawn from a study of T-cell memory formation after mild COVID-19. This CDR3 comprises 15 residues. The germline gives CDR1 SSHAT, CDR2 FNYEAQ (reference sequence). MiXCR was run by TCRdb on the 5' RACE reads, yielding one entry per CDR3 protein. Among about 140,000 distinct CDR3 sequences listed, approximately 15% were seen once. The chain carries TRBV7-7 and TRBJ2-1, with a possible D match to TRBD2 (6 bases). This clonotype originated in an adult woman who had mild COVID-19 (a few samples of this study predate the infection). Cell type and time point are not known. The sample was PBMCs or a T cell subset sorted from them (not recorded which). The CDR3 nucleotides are TGTGCTAGCAAGGAGGGGCGAGGCTCCTACAATGAGCAGTTCTTC. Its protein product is CASKEGRGSYNEQFF.